Presented here are 25 T cell receptor beta chains from one specimen sequenced in a study of T cell repertoires in cytomegalovirus infection. A single record per CDR3 protein comes from TCRdb applying MiXCR to the reads. The sample has under 200,000 distinct CDR3 sequences, roughly 9% seen once. Sequenced sample: PBMCs. The receptors stem from a human donor in good health (CMV status not recorded). Some clones in this sample may be carry-over from other donors' samples.

This clonotype was recorded many times. The gene calls are TRBV20-1 and TRBJ2-7; D perhaps matches TRBD2 (5 bases). The ends were cut back, 0 bases at V and 3 bases at J, with 9 bases in the middle. This CDR3 region has 13 residues. Germline CDR1 and CDR2: DFQATT and SNEGSKA (reference sequence). This chain's CDR3 is CSARDLRGYEQYF. In DNA form, the CDR3 reads TGCAGTGCTAGAGACCTACGGGGCTACGAGCAGTACTTC.

On this clonotype: Since no conserved phenylalanine or tryptophan closes the CDR3, a read error is the likely cause. It is unclear where the CDR3 begins or ends on the DNA, so no DNA is shown, and the CDR3 is as TCRdb lists it. The chain couples TRBV18 to TRBJ2-5. Germline values: CDR1 KGHSH, CDR2 LQKENI. The CDR3 is 12 amino acids long, termini counted. CDR3 in amino acids: CASSPTGETQCL.

In its sample, this clonotype was seen many times. As DNA, the CDR3 is TGTGCCAGCAGCAGTAACCAACGGGGCCTGACGGGCTACACCTTC. Its translation is CASSSNQRGLTGYTF. This sequence joins TRBV7-2 and TRBJ1-2, with D perhaps matching TRBD1 (5 bases). Trimming stripped 5 bases from V and 8 bases from J, with 21 bases between. This CDR3 has 15 amino acids. The V gene's germline CDR1 is SGHTA and CDR2 FQGNSA.

This clonotype occurred a few times. This chain links TRBV6-5 with TRBJ1-6; the match to TRBD1 covers 9 bases. The CDR3 is 20 amino acids. V gave up 2 bases and J gave up 0 bases; unmatched junction bases: 11. Germline CDR1 MNHEY, CDR2 SVGAGI. Here the CDR3 reads CASSYGRQGEAPSYNSPLHF. The CDR3 region has the DNA TGTGCCAGCAGTTACGGGCGACAGGGGGAGGCTCCCTCCTATAATTCACCCCTCCACTTT.

This clonotype has at least ten counts. This chain uses TRBV4-3 with TRBJ1-2; D not resolved. Trimming stripped 0 bases from V and 5 bases from J, with 4 bases between. The CDR3 runs 12 residues. CDR1 is LGHNA, CDR2 YSLEER, per germline. The CDR3 is CASSQDGYGYTF. As DNA, the CDR3 is TGCGCCAGCAGCCAAGACGGATATGGCTACACCTTC.

This clonotype was picked up many times. The chain carries TRBV7-8 and TRBJ1-5, with 7 bases identical to TRBD1. The V gene's germline CDR1 is SGHVS and CDR2 FQNEAQ. This CDR3 comprises 15 residues. The ends lost 5 bases at V and 4 bases at J; junction bases unmatched: 8. The CDR3 DNA follows: TGTGCCAGCAGCCCGGACGACAGGGTAAATCAGCCCCAGCATTTT. This translates into CASSPDDRVNQPQHF.

This clonotype was counted many times. The J gene is TRBJ2-1, the V gene TRBV28; D call uncertain. The CDR3 loop spans 15 amino acids. V shed 7 bases and J shed 6 bases, with 19 bases lying between them. Germline-derived CDR1 and CDR2 are MDHEN and SYDVKM. This CDR3 is CASNRRLSFSNEQFF. Written as DNA, the CDR3 is TGTGCCAGCAACCGCCGGCTGTCGTTTTCCAATGAGCAGTTCTTC.

This clonotype has a handful of counts. CDR3 nucleotide sequence: TGTGCCAGCAGCTCCTGGCTGCGCACTGAAGCTTTCTTT. This gives the protein CASSSWLRTEAFF. The J gene is TRBJ1-1, the V gene TRBV5-6; D remains unclear. V shed 3 bases and J shed 4 bases, with 10 bases lying between them. The V gene's germline CDR1 is SGHDT and CDR2 YYEEEE. The CDR3 is 13 amino acids.

This clonotype was recorded many times. The rearrangement joins TRBV7-9 to TRBJ1-3, with 7 positions matching TRBD1. Germline CDR1 reads SEHNR; CDR2 reads FQNEAQ (reference sequence). V shed 5 bases, J shed 0 bases, and the junction held 4 bases outside the gene matches. The CDR3 has 15 residues. CDR3 sequence reads: CASSRGQSSGNTIYF. For the CDR3, the DNA is TGTGCCAGCAGCAGGGGACAGAGCTCTGGAAACACCATATATTTT.

The CDR3 DNA reads TGTGCCTGCCGGGACAGGGGGAATCAGCCCCAGCATTTT. Residues: CACRDRGNQPQHF. This rearrangement joins TRBV28 to TRBJ1-5; 11 bases fit TRBD1. The CDR3 extends over 13 amino acids. The ends lost 11 bases at V and 4 bases at J; junction bases unmatched: 4. Germline-derived CDR1 and CDR2 are MDHEN and SYDVKM.

This chain links TRBV29-1 with TRBJ2-3, with 9 bases fitting TRBD2. Per germline, CDR1 SQVTM and CDR2 ANQGSEA. V lost 6 bases and J lost 2; bases outside the gene matches: 9. This CDR3 comprises 15 residues. In nucleotides, the CDR3 is TGCAGCGTATTCGGCGGGAGGGCCATCACAGATACGCAGTATTTT. It yields the protein CSVFGGRAITDTQYF.

The chain employs TRBV20-1 and TRBJ2-2, with D unclear. Looked up from germline, CDR1 is DFQATT and CDR2 is SNEGSKA (reference sequence). V lost 6 bases to trimming and J lost 6 bases, with 8 bases between them. This CDR3 is built from 11 residues. The CDR3 sequence: CSAGRAGELFF. Written as DNA, the CDR3 is TGCAGTGCGGGAAGGGCCGGGGAGCTGTTTTTT.

This clonotype was picked up many times. CDR3 DNA: TGTGCCAGCAGCTTAAGGCAGGGCGATCAGCCCCAGCATTTT. Its protein is CASSLRQGDQPQHF. This chain uses TRBV7-2 with TRBJ1-5; tentatively, D is TRBD1 (5 bases). CDR3 size: 14 residues. Trimming removed 2 bases at V and 5 bases at J, with 10 bases between. The germline gives CDR1 SGHTA, CDR2 FQGNSA.

This clonotype occurred many times. The chain recombines TRBV19 with TRBJ1-2, with D possibly TRBD1 on 5 matching bases. This CDR3 contains 13 residues. Trimming took 0 bases from V and 6 from J, leaving 8 bases between them. Germline V gives CDR1 LNHDA, CDR2 SQIVND (reference sequence). DNA of the CDR3: TGTGCCAGTAGTATAGAAGGGGCACATGGCTACACCTTC. It specifies CASSIEGAHGYTF.

This clonotype has more than one count but fewer than ten. The chain carries TRBV2 and TRBJ1-3; TRBD1 matches at 7 bases. Trimming at V came to 3 bases and at J to 4 bases, leaving 12 bases not matched to a gene. The CDR3 runs 17 residues. The germline CDR1 and CDR2 sequences are SNHLY and FYNNEI. The CDR3 region is CASSETGQSNTGNTIYF. The CDR3 DNA sequence: TGTGCCAGCAGTGAGACGGGACAGAGCAATACGGGAAACACCATATATTTT. The variable domain in full, with the rest retrieved from reference TRBV2 and TRBJ1-3, is EPEVTQTPSHQVTQMGQEVILRCVPISNHLYFYWYRQILGQKVEFLVSFYNNEISEKSEIFDDQFSVERPDGSNFTLKIRSTKLEDSAMYFCASSETGQSNTGNTIYFGEGSWLTVV.

This clonotype showed up many times. The J gene is TRBJ2-5, the V gene TRBV7-9; 10 nucleotides match TRBD1. The CDR3 consists of 16 residues. CDR1 SEHNR and CDR2 FQNEAQ come from the germline V gene (reference sequence). The V gene end was trimmed by 4 bases and the J gene end by 3 bases; junction bases not matched to a gene: 8. The CDR3 loop is CASSYTGTGVKETQYF. The CDR3 DNA follows: TGTGCCAGCAGCTACACCGGGACAGGGGTTAAAGAGACCCAGTACTTC.

This clonotype came up many times. The V gene is TRBV7-2, the J gene TRBJ2-7; D might be TRBD1 (6 bases). The CDR3 has 15 residues. The germline gives CDR1 SGHTA, CDR2 FQGNSA. V lost 5 bases to trimming and J lost 3 bases, with 17 bases between them. The CDR3 region has the DNA TGTGCCAGCAGCGTTGTCGCTACAGGGAGCTACGAGCAGTACTTC. Amino acid sequence: CASSVVATGSYEQYF.

This clonotype was detected many times. The chain is built from TRBV6-1 and TRBJ2-1; D unresolved. V gave up 2 bases and J gave up 4 bases, with 9 bases separating them. CDR3 length: 14 amino acids. The germline gives CDR1 MNHNS, CDR2 SASEGT. The CDR3 DNA follows: TGTGCCAGCAGTGAAAGGTCTAATTACAATGAGCAGTTCTTC. It encodes CASSERSNYNEQFF.

This chain joins TRBV6-2 or TRBV6-3 and TRBJ1-6; D is unresolved. CDR3 length equals 13 residues. V lost 4 bases, J lost 7 bases, and 8 bases lay in between. CDR1 MNHEY and CDR2 SVGEGT come from the germline V gene. The CDR3 nucleotides read TGTGCCAGCAGTTCGGTCAGGAATTCACCCCTCCACTTT. Residues: CASSSVRNSPLHF.

This clonotype was found many times. The V and J genes are TRBV7-9 and TRBJ2-2; 14 bases map to TRBD2. J gave up 2 bases and V 6 bases, and 14 bases lay outside the gene matches. CDR1 SEHNR and CDR2 FQNEAQ come from the germline V gene (reference sequence). The CDR3 covers 20 residues. The CDR3: CASSRGLAGGPPINTGELFF. The CDR3, as DNA: TGTGCCAGCAGTCGAGGACTAGCGGGGGGCCCCCCGATTAACACCGGGGAGCTGTTTTTT. The full variable domain, its missing parts supplied by reference TRBV7-9 and TRBJ2-2, is DTGVSQNPRHKITKRGQNVTFRCDPISEHNRLYWYRQTLGQGPEFLTYFQNEAQLEKSRLLSDRFSAERPKGSFSTLEIQRTEQGDSAMYLCASSRGLAGGPPINTGELFFGEGSRLTVL.

This clonotype has just a few counts. The chain uses TRBV28 and TRBJ1-3; D is ambiguous. V was shortened by 6 bases and J by 11 bases, with 20 bases between the two germline ends. Germline values: CDR1 MDHEN, CDR2 SYDVKM. The CDR3 length is 14 residues. The CDR3 DNA reads as TGTGCCAGCAGGCCCCCTCGATTAGAAACGGCCATATATTTT. Its translation is CASRPPRLETAIYF.

This clonotype was observed many times. The gene calls are TRBV11-2 and TRBJ1-6; tentatively, D is TRBD1 (6 bases). There are 15 residues in the CDR3. The germline gives CDR1 SGHAT, CDR2 FQNNGV. Trimming pared 5 bases from V and 7 bases from J, leaving 15 bases between. The CDR3 protein is CASSPRDTGNSPLHF. CDR3 coding DNA: TGTGCCAGCAGCCCCCGGGACACGGGCAATTCACCCCTCCACTTT.

This clonotype has ten or more counts. The rearrangement links TRBV7-2 to TRBJ1-3; D is unclear. The CDR3 loop spans 15 amino acids. Germline V CDR1 and CDR2: SGHTA, FQGNSA. V lost 1 base and J 0 bases, leaving 7 bases between the germline ends. The CDR3 reads CASSLVPRSGNTIYF. CDR3 in DNA: TGTGCCAGCAGCTTAGTTCCTCGCTCTGGAAACACCATATATTTT.

Ten or more counts support this clonotype. The CDR3 nucleotides read TGCGCCAGCAGCCAGATCGGGACAGCTGTGGCTGGCTACACCTTC. Translating gives CASSQIGTAVAGYTF. This chain connects TRBV4-1 to TRBJ1-2; 7 nucleotides align to TRBD1. Germline CDR1 reads MGHRA; CDR2 reads YSYEKL. There are 15 residues in the CDR3. Germline trimming cut 3 bases from V and 7 bases from J; bases unmatched to any gene: 11.

In this sample, this clonotype turned up many times. This chain joins TRBV2 and TRBJ1-4, with TRBD1 matching 7 bases. CDR1 SNHLY and CDR2 FYNNEI come from the germline V gene. The length of the CDR3 is 14 residues. Trimming removed 3 bases from V and 8 bases from J; junction bases left unmatched: 6. CDR3 loop: CASSESRGFEKLFF. Here the CDR3 DNA reads TGTGCCAGCAGTGAGAGCAGGGGGTTCGAAAAACTGTTTTTT.